This TCR beta chain was observed in a study of technical replicates of blood from a handful of donors. The ends were cut back, 7 bases at V and 1 base at J, with 17 bases in the middle. Per germline, CDR1 SQVTM and CDR2 ANQGSEA. This CDR3 is 15 amino acids long. Profiled with immunoSEQ multiplex PCR; TCRdb holds only in-frame clones, not every one. The sample consists of around 70,000 clones, about 94% of them appearing once. The chain recombines TRBV29-1 with TRBJ1-3, with D uncertain. The specimen was T cells isolated from PBMCs. This TCR was sampled from a human donor in good health. The CDR3 nucleotides read TGCAGCGGACAATGGACGGGGAGGTCTGGAAACACCATATATTTT. It is translated as CSGQWTGRSGNTIYF.